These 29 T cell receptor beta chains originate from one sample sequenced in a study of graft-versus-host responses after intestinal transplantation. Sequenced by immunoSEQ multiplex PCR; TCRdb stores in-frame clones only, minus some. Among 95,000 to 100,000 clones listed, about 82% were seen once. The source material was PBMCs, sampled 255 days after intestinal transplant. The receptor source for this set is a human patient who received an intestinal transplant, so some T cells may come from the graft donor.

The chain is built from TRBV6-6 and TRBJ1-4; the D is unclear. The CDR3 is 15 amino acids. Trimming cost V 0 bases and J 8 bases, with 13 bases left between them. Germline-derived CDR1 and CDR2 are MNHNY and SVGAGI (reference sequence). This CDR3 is CASSYSTAMHEKLFF. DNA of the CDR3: TGTGCCAGCAGTTACTCGACGGCAATGCACGAAAAACTGTTTTTT.

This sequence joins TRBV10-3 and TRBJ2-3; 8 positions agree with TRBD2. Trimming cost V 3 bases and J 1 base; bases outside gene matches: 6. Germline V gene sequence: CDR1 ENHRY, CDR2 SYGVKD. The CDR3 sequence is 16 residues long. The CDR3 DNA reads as TGTGCCATCAGTGAAGGGCTCGGGAGGGGCACAGATACGCAGTATTTT. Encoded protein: CAISEGLGRGTDTQYF.

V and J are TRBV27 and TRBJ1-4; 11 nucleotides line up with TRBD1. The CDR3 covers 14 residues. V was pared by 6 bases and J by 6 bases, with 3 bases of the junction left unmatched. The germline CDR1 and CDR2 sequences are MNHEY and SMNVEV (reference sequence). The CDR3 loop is CASRKDRGHEKLFF. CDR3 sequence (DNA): TGTGCCAGCAGAAAGGACAGGGGGCATGAAAAACTGTTTTTT.

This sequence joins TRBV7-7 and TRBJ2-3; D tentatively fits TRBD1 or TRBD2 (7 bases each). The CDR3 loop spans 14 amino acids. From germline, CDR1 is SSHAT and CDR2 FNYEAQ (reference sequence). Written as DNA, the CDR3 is TGTGCAAAAGGGAGGGGGCGAGGCACAGATACGCAGTATTTT. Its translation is CAKGRGRGTDTQYF. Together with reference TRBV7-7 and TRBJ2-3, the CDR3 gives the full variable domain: GAGVSQSPRYKVTKRGQDVTLRCDPISSHATLYWYQQALGQGPEFLTYFNYEAQPDKSGLPSDRFSAERPEGSISTLTIQRTEQRDSAMYRCAKGRGRGTDTQYFGPGTRLTVL.

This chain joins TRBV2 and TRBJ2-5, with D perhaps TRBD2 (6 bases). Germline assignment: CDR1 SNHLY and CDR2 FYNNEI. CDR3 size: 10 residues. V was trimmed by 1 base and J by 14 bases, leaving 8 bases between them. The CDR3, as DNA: TGTGCCAGCAGTGAAGAGACTAGTTACTTC. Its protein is CASSEETSYF.

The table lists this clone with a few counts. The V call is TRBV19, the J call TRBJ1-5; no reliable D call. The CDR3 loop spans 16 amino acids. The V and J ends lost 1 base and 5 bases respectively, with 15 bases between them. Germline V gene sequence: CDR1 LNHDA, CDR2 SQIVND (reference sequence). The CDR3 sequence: CASSIVGGLLDQPQHF. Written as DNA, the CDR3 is TGTGCCAGTAGTATAGTTGGCGGCCTCTTAGATCAGCCCCAGCATTTT.

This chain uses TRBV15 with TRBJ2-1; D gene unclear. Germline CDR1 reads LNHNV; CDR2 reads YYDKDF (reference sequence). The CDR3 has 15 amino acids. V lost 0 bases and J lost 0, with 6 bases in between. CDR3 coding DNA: TGTGCCACCAGCAGAGATCACAGCTCCTACAATGAGCAGTTCTTC. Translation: CATSRDHSSYNEQFF.

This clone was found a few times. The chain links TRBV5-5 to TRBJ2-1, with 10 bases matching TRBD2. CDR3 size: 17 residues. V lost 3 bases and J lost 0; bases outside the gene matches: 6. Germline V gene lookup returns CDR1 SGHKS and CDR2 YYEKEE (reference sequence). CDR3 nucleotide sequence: TGTGCCAGCAGCTACGGACTAGCGGTCCTCTCCTACAATGAGCAGTTCTTC. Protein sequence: CASSYGLAVLSYNEQFF.

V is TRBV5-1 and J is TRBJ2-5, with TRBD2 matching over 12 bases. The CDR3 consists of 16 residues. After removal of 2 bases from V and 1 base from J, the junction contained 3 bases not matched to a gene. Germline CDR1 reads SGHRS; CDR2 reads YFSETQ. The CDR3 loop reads CASSFGLAGTQETQYF. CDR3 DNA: TGCGCCAGCAGCTTTGGACTAGCGGGGACCCAAGAGACCCAGTACTTC.

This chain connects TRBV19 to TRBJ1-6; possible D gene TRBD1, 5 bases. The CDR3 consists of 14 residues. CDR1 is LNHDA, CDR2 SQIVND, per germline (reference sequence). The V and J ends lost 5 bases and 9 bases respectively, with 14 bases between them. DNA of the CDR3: TGTGCCAGTAGTGCAGGGAAAATGGGTTCACCCCTCCACTTT. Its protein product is CASSAGKMGSPLHF. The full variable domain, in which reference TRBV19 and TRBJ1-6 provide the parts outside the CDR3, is DGGITQSPKYLFRKEGQNVTLSCEQNLNHDAMYWYRQDPGQGLRLIYYSQIVNDFQKGDIAEGYSVSREKKESFPLTVTSAQKNPTAFYLCASSAGKMGSPLHFGNGTRLTVT.

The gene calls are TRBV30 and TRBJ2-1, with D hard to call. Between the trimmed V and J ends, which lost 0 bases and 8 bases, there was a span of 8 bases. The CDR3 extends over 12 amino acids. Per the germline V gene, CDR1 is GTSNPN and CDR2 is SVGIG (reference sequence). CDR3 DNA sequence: TGTGCCTGGAGTGTAATCAGCCATGAGCAGTTCTTC. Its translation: CAWSVISHEQFF.

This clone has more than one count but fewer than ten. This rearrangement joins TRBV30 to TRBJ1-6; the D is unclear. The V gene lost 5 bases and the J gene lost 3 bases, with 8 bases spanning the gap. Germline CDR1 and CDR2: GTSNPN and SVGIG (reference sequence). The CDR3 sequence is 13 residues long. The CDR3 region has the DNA TGTGCCTGGCGAGAGGTCTATAATTCACCCCTCCACTTT. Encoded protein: CAWREVYNSPLHF.

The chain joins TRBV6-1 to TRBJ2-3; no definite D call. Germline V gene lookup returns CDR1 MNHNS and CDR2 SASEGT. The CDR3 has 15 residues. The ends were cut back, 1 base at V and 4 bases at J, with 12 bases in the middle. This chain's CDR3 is CASSEVRMGADTQYF. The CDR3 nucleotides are TGTGCCAGCAGTGAAGTGAGGATGGGTGCAGATACGCAGTATTTT.

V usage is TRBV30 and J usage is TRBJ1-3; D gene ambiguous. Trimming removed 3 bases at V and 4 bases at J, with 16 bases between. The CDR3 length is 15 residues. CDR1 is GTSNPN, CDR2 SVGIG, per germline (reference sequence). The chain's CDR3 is CAWRPTDKLGNTIYF. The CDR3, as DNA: TGTGCCTGGAGACCAACCGACAAACTCGGAAACACCATATATTTT.

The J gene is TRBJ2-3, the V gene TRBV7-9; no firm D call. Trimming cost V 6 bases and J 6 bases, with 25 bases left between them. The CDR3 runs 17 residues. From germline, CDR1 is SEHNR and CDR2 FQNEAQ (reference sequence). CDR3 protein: CASRGFGPNRVGDTQYF. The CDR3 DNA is TGTGCCAGCAGGGGATTTGGACCAAACCGAGTTGGTGATACGCAGTATTTT.

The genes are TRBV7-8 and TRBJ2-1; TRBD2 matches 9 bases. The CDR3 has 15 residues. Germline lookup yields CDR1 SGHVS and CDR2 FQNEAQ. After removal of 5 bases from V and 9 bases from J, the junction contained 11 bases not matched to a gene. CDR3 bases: TGTGCCAGCAGCCCGTTAGCGGGAGCCCCGGGTGAGCAGTTCTTC. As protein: CASSPLAGAPGEQFF. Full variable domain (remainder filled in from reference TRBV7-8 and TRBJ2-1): GAGVSQSPRYKVAKRGQDVALRCDPISGHVSLFWYQQALGQGPEFLTYFQNEAQLDKSGLPSDRFFAERPEGSVSTLKIQRTQQEDSAVYLCASSPLAGAPGEQFFGPGTRLTVL.

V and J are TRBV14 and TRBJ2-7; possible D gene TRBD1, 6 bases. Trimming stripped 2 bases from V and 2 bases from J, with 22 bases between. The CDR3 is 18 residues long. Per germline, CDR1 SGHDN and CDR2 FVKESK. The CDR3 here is CASSQSASNRVPAYEQYF. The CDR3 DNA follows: TGTGCCAGCAGCCAATCTGCATCAAACAGGGTACCGGCCTACGAGCAGTACTTC.

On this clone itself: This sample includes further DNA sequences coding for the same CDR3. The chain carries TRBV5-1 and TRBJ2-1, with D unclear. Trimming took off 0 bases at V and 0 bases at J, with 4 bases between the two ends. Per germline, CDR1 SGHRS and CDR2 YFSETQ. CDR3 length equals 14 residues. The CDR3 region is CASSLGASYNEQFF. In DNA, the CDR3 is TGCGCCAGCAGCTTGGGGGCCTCCTACAATGAGCAGTTCTTC. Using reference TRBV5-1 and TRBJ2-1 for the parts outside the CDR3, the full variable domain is KAGVTQTPRYLIKTRGQQVTLSCSPISGHRSVSWYQQTPGQGLQFLFEYFSETQRNKGNFPGRFSGRQFSNSRSEMNVSTLELGDSALYLCASSLGASYNEQFFGPGTRLTVL.

CDR3 DNA sequence: TGCGCCAGCAGGGACAGGGTCATCAACACCGGGGAGCTGTTTTTT. Protein: CASRDRVINTGELFF. The chain is built from TRBV10-2 and TRBJ2-2; 8 bases match TRBD1. The CDR3 consists of 15 residues. Trimming cost V 6 bases and J 2 bases; bases outside gene matches: 5. Germline values: CDR1 WSHSY, CDR2 SAAADI.

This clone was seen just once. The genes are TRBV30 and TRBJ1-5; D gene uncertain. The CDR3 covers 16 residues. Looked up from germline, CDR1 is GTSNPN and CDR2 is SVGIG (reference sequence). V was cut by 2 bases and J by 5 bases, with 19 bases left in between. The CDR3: CAWSTGLPAEHQPQHF. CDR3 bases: TGTGCCTGGAGTACGGGCCTTCCCGCGGAACATCAGCCCCAGCATTTT.

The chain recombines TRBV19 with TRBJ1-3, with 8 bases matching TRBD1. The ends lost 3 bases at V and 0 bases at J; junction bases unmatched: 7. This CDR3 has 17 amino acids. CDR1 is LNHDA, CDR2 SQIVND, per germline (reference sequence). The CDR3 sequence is CASSMRGQGLSGNTIYF. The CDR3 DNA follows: TGTGCCAGTAGTATGAGAGGACAGGGACTCTCTGGAAACACCATATATTTT.

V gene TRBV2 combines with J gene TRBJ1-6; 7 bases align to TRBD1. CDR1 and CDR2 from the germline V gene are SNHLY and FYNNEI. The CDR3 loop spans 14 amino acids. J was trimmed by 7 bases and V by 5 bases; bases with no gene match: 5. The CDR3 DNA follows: TGTGCCAGCAGTTTGGACAGGACCAATTCACCCCTCCACTTT. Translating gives CASSLDRTNSPLHF.

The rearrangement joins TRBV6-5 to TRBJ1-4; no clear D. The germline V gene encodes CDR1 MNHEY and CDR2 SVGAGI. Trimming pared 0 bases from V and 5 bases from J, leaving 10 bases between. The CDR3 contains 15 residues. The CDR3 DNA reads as TGTGCCAGCAGTTACTCGTCAGCCCCGAATGAAAAACTGTTTTTT. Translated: CASSYSSAPNEKLFF.

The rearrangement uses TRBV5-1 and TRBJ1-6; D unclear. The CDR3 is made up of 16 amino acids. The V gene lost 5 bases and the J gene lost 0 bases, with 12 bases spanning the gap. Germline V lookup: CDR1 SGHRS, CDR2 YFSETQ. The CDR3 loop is CASRNGIGSYNSPLHF. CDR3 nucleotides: TGCGCCAGCAGGAATGGGATTGGCTCCTATAATTCACCCCTCCACTTT.

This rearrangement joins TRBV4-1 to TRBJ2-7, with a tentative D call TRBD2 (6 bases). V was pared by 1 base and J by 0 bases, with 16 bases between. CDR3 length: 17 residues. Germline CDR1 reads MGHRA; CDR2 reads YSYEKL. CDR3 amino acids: CASSQGASGHSSYEQYF. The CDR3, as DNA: TGCGCCAGCAGCCAAGGGGCGAGCGGGCATAGCTCCTACGAGCAGTACTTC.

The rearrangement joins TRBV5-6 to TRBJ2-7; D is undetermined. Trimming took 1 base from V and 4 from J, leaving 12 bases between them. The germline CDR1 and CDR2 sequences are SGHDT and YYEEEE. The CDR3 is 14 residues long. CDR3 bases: TGTGCCAGCAGCTTGTGGGCTTCGGAGTACGAGCAGTACTTC. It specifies CASSLWASEYEQYF.

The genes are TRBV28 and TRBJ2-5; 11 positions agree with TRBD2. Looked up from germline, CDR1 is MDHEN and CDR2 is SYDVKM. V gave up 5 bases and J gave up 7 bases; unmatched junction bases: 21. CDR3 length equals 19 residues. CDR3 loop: CASSIYPSLAGGGQGTQYF. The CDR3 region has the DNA TGTGCCAGCAGTATATACCCCAGCCTAGCGGGGGGCGGGCAGGGGACCCAGTACTTC.

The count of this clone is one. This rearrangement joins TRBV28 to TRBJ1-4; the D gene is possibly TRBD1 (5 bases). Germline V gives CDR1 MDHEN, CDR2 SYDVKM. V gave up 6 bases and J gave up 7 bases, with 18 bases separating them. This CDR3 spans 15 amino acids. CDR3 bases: TGTGCCAGCAGGGCCGGGCAGGGAACACGTGAAAAACTGTTTTTT. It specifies CASRAGQGTREKLFF.

The CDR3 loop is CASSVRTGSSTDTQYF. In DNA, the CDR3 is TGTGCCAGCAGTGTTAGGACAGGGTCTAGCACAGATACGCAGTATTTT. The gene calls are TRBV6-1 and TRBJ2-3; 8 bases match TRBD1. Trimming at V came to 4 bases and at J to 0 bases, leaving 6 bases not matched to a gene. The CDR3 contains 16 residues. Per germline, CDR1 MNHNS and CDR2 SASEGT.